Listed here are 11 T cell receptor beta chains from one sample, sequenced in a study of Ad26.COV2.S vaccination and SARS-CoV-2 variants. Treatment defined: roughly 18 received Ad26.COV2.S at low or high dose, single or two shots; 5 received placebo; per-sample allocation not given. The samples date from day 63 after the first vaccine or placebo injection. Method: immunoSEQ multiplex PCR; TCRdb's copy keeps in-frame clones and lacks some. The data contain 300,000 to 400,000 clones, 80% to 90% of them singletons. The sample consisted of peripheral blood, taken in a trial of Ad26.COV2.S vaccine versus placebo. These receptor sequences come from a person between 18 and 65 years old who received the Ad26.COV2.S COVID-19 vaccine or a placebo.

This chain uses TRBV5-6 with TRBJ2-1, with a tentative D call TRBD2 (6 bases). CDR3 length: 18 amino acids. Trimming stripped 1 base from V and 7 bases from J, with 24 bases between. The germline gives CDR1 SGHDT, CDR2 YYEEEE. CDR3 sequence: CASSLMGWEEVEGNEQFF. CDR3 nucleotides: TGTGCCAGCAGCTTGATGGGGTGGGAGGAAGTAGAGGGGAATGAGCAGTTCTTC.

The J gene is TRBJ2-7, the V gene TRBV4-1; a weak D match, TRBD1 (6 bases). This CDR3 comprises 15 residues. V lost 0 bases and J lost 0, with 9 bases in between. Germline V gene lookup returns CDR1 MGHRA and CDR2 YSYEKL. The CDR3 spells CASSQETGSSYEQYF. As DNA, the CDR3 is TGCGCCAGCAGCCAAGAGACAGGTAGCTCCTACGAGCAGTACTTC.

The J gene is TRBJ2-7, the V gene TRBV11-2; D possibly corresponds to TRBD1 (6 bases). Germline lookup yields CDR1 SGHAT and CDR2 FQNNGV. The length of the CDR3 is 15 residues. V lost 2 bases, J lost 1 base, and 12 bases lay in between. The chain's CDR3 is CASSLRQELSYEQYF. CDR3 nucleotides: TGTGCCAGCAGCTTAAGACAGGAACTTTCCTACGAGCAGTACTTC.

The chain employs TRBV3-1 (or the pseudogene TRBV3-2) and TRBJ2-2, with D maybe TRBD1 (5 bases). This CDR3 is 14 amino acids long. Germline V CDR1 and CDR2: LGHDT, YNNKEL (reference sequence). Trimming stripped 4 bases from V and 0 bases from J, with 6 bases between. The chain's CDR3 is CASSRTSNTGELFF. The CDR3 bases are TGTGCCAGCAGCCGGACATCGAACACCGGGGAGCTGTTTTTT.

This clone was picked up one time. V gene TRBV4-1 combines with J gene TRBJ2-7; TRBD2 agrees at 12 bases. The CDR3 sequence is 16 residues long. Germline trimming cut 2 bases from V and 1 base from J; bases unmatched to any gene: 3. From germline, CDR1 is MGHRA and CDR2 YSYEKL. The CDR3 region has the DNA TGCGCCAGCAGCCAACTGACTAGCGGGGGTTCCTACGAGCAGTACTTC. Amino acids: CASSQLTSGGSYEQYF.

CDR3 amino acids: CASSFGLGTGVYEQYF. CDR3 bases: TGTGCCAGCAGCTTTGGACTGGGGACAGGGGTCTACGAGCAGTACTTC. The chain uses TRBV5-4 and TRBJ2-7, with 10 bases lining up with TRBD1. The ends lost 2 bases at V and 3 bases at J; junction bases unmatched: 8. Germline V gene lookup returns CDR1 SGHNT and CDR2 YYREEE (reference sequence). The length of the CDR3 is 16 residues.

The rearrangement joins TRBV9 to TRBJ2-5; a possible D gene is TRBD2 (7 bases). V was trimmed by 0 bases and J by 0 bases, leaving 12 bases between them. Germline CDR1 SGDLS, CDR2 YYNGEE. CDR3 length equals 16 residues. The CDR3 spells CASSVGGGGYQETQYF. For the CDR3, the DNA is TGTGCCAGCAGCGTAGGTGGGGGGGGCTACCAAGAGACCCAGTACTTC.

This rearrangement joins TRBV29-1 to TRBJ1-5; possibly TRBD1 for D (5 bases). The CDR3 covers 12 residues. The germline V gene has CDR1 SQVTM and CDR2 ANQGSEA. Trimming cost V 7 bases and J 5 bases, with 12 bases left between them. CDR3 in DNA: TGCAGCGCCCAGTGGGGGGATCAGCCCCAGCATTTT. Amino acids: CSAQWGDQPQHF.

This clone was seen only a few times. This rearrangement joins TRBV6-2 or TRBV6-3 to TRBJ1-1, with D unclear. This CDR3 region has 15 residues. Germline lookup yields CDR1 MNHEY and CDR2 SVGEGT. Between the trimmed V and J ends, which lost 2 bases and 1 base, there was a span of 11 bases. CDR3 loop: CASSYKGPRNTEAFF. The CDR3 nucleotides are TGTGCCAGCAGTTACAAGGGTCCCAGGAACACTGAAGCTTTCTTT.

The chain carries TRBV6-5 and TRBJ1-1, with D tentatively TRBD1 (5 bases). Trimming took off 7 bases at V and 1 base at J, with 16 bases between the two ends. The CDR3 contains 15 residues. The germline gives CDR1 MNHEY, CDR2 SVGAGI. The CDR3 DNA is TGTGCCAGCACCCGAAGCGCAGGGACGAACACTGAAGCTTTCTTT. Amino acid sequence: CASTRSAGTNTEAFF.

This CDR3 is CASSLVQGGAEQFF. The DNA of the CDR3 is TGTGCCAGCAGCTTAGTACAGGGAGGAGCTGAGCAGTTCTTC. J is TRBJ2-1 and V is TRBV11-3; D tentatively reads TRBD1 or TRBD2 (6 bases each). Trimming removed 1 base from V and 9 bases from J, with 13 bases in between. Germline V gene data show CDR1 as SGHNT and CDR2 as YENEEA. There are 14 residues in the CDR3.